This entry describes one T cell receptor (beta chain). Repertoires were generated with immunoSEQ multiplex PCR, while TCRdb's copy carries only in-frame clones and drops some. This table has about 210,000 clones, around 86% appearing once. The source of the sample is a study of blood T cell repertoires in COVID-19. Study as a whole: The United States, Italy and Spain were the sources of the acute and convalescent COVID-19 samples.

Participants, 18 to 89 years old, spanned under 25 US areas. Researchers sorted participants into cohorts using their self-reported clinical history. CDR1 is SQVTM and CDR2 is ANQGSEA in the germline V gene. V lost 4 bases and J 4 bases, leaving 8 bases between the germline ends. CDR3 size: 11 residues. The sequenced sample was PBMCs or T cells enriched from blood (not recorded which). The receptor's source is a woman aged 50 to 60 with acute COVID-19. The chain uses TRBV29-1 and TRBJ2-7; D unresolved. The DNA for the CDR3 is TGCAGCGTTGTCATTACTTACGAGCAGTACTTC. Protein sequence: CSVVITYEQYF.